This TCR beta chain is from a study of cytomegalovirus exposure and HLA in healthy donors. Study-level information: The 95 to 150 validation repertoires, a later analysis reported, used the same platform as the approximately 670 first-cohort repertoires. Study results and caveats: Through in vitro validation, a few CMV-associated chains were shown to be specific for CMV antigens. The study listed roughly 150 cytomegalovirus-associated TCR beta chains.

Concerning this clone itself: Its antigen is unidentified.

A 120-subject validation cohort, separate from the 666-subject first cohort, supplied the donors. Sequenced by immunoSEQ multiplex PCR; TCRdb stores in-frame clones only, minus some. The sample records under 200,000 clones, roughly 96% being singletons. Material: PBMCs. The source is a woman between 18 and 29 years old in good health and CMV-seronegative.

The DNA for the CDR3 is TGTGCCAGCAGCTCGGGACTAGCGGGGGGGAGGGATGAGCAGTTCTTC. Protein: CASSSGLAGGRDEQFF. V and J are TRBV7-3 and TRBJ2-1; 16 bases align to TRBD2. The germline CDR1 and CDR2 sequences are SGHTA and FQGTGA. V lost 4 bases to trimming and J lost 8 bases; unmatched junction nucleotides: 5. The CDR3 sequence is 16 residues long. The full variable domain, in which reference TRBV7-3 and TRBJ2-1 provide the parts outside the CDR3, is GAGVSQTPSNKVTEKGKYVELRCDPISGHTALYWYRQSLGQGPEFLIYFQGTGAADDSGLPNDRFFAVRPEGSVSTLKIQRTERGDSAVYLCASSSGLAGGRDEQFFGPGTRLTVL.